One sample yielded the 19 T cell receptor beta chains listed below, sequenced in a study of T cells after yellow fever vaccination. TCRdb itself ran the 5' RACE reads through MiXCR, one entry per CDR3 protein. The table lists approximately 300,000 distinct CDR3 sequences, around a tenth of them singletons. Sequencing was performed on CD4+ T cells sorted from PBMCs, taken 45 days after the yellow fever booster vaccination. These receptors came from a man aged 18 to 30 who received the YFV17D yellow fever vaccine.

In its sample, this clonotype was seen a few times. The chain carries TRBV20-1 and TRBJ2-1, with D perhaps TRBD1 or TRBD2 (6 bases each). This CDR3 is built from 14 residues. V shed 3 bases and J shed 5 bases, with 14 bases lying between them. CDR1 and CDR2 from the germline V gene are DFQATT and SNEGSKA (reference sequence). As DNA, the CDR3 is TGCAGTGCTAGCGGCGGGGACACCAACAATGAGCAGTTCTTC. This codes for CSASGGDTNNEQFF.

This clonotype was detected only a few times. The chain uses TRBV20-1 and TRBJ1-2; 7 bases fit TRBD1. J lost 7 bases, V lost 3 bases, and 17 bases had no gene match. Germline assignment: CDR1 DFQATT and CDR2 SNEGSKA (reference sequence). The CDR3 totals 16 residues. In nucleotides, the CDR3 is TGCAGTGCTAGCGGAGGGGGCGCCGGATTCGGTGGTGGCTACACCTTC. It specifies CSASGGGAGFGGGYTF.

This clonotype was observed many times. The V gene is TRBV7-9, the J gene TRBJ1-3; 9 nucleotides line up with TRBD1. The CDR3 length is 16 residues. Trimming removed 5 bases from V and 1 base from J; junction bases left unmatched: 6. The germline CDR1 and CDR2 sequences are SEHNR and FQNEAQ (reference sequence). CDR3 protein: CASSASGTGSGNTIYF. In nucleotides, the CDR3 is TGTGCCAGCAGCGCGTCCGGGACAGGGTCTGGAAACACCATATATTTT.

In its sample, this clonotype was seen a few times. The CDR3 reads CSASPSGGASDEQYF. CDR3 coding DNA: TGCAGTGCTAGCCCTAGCGGGGGGGCCTCGGACGAGCAGTACTTC. This chain links TRBV20-1 with TRBJ2-7, with 12 bases aligning to TRBD2. Germline CDR1 is DFQATT and CDR2 is SNEGSKA (reference sequence). J lost 5 bases, V lost 3 bases, and 8 bases had no gene match. The length of the CDR3 is 15 residues.

The chain employs TRBV7-2 and TRBJ2-1; 8 bases line up with TRBD2. Germline trimming cut 4 bases from V and 4 bases from J; bases unmatched to any gene: 12. CDR3 length equals 17 residues. Germline loops: CDR1 SGHTA, CDR2 FQGNSA. The CDR3 bases are TGTGCCAGCAGCTCGAGAGGGCGGACTAGCAGATACAATGAGCAGTTCTTC. As protein: CASSSRGRTSRYNEQFF.

The CDR3 is CAISVGITYGYTF. CDR3 sequence (DNA): TGTGCCATCAGCGTAGGGATTACCTATGGCTACACCTTC. V gene TRBV10-3 combines with J gene TRBJ1-2; no definite D call. Germline lookup yields CDR1 ENHRY and CDR2 SYGVKD. The CDR3 extends over 13 amino acids. V lost 6 bases, J lost 4 bases, and 12 bases lay in between.

This clonotype has only a few counts. The chain couples TRBV9 to TRBJ1-2; D gene ambiguous. CDR3 size: 13 residues. Germline V CDR1 and CDR2: SGDLS, YYNGEE. Trimming removed 6 bases at V and 8 bases at J, with 17 bases between. The CDR3 DNA sequence: TGTGCCAGCACGCCGGGCCCCGGGGAGGGCTACACCTTC. Its protein product is CASTPGPGEGYTF.

This clonotype was observed a few times. V and J are TRBV5-1 and TRBJ1-2; tentative D call: TRBD1 (5 bases). Germline assignment: CDR1 SGHRS and CDR2 YFSETQ. Between the trimmed V and J ends, which lost 4 bases and 1 base, there was a span of 8 bases. The CDR3 has 13 residues. The CDR3 nucleotides are TGCGCCAGCAGCGAGACAGTTAACTATGGCTACACCTTC. Translated: CASSETVNYGYTF.

This clonotype was recorded a few times. The genes are TRBV20-1 and TRBJ2-3; D not certain. This CDR3 comprises 14 residues. The V end was cut by 1 base, the J end by 0 bases, with 8 bases between. Germline-derived CDR1 and CDR2 are DFQATT and SNEGSKA (reference sequence). The CDR3 bases are TGCAGTGCTAGAGGGCCAATCAGCACAGATACGCAGTATTTT. This sequence encodes CSARGPISTDTQYF.

This clonotype was counted only a few times. The chain couples TRBV19 to TRBJ2-7, with D possibly matching TRBD2 (5 bases). V was shortened by 3 bases and J by 0 bases, with 15 bases between the two germline ends. Germline-derived CDR1 and CDR2 are LNHDA and SQIVND (reference sequence). The CDR3 is 16 amino acids. The CDR3 protein is CASSMVGTRSSYEQYF. The DNA for the CDR3 is TGTGCCAGTAGTATGGTGGGCACTAGGAGCTCCTACGAGCAGTACTTC.

CDR3 coding DNA: TGTGCCAGCAGTGAAAACAGGGTCTATGGCTACACCTTC. Its translation is CASSENRVYGYTF. The chain recombines TRBV6-6 with TRBJ1-2, with D tentatively TRBD1 (6 bases). CDR3 length: 13 residues. CDR1 is MNHNY and CDR2 is SVGAGI in the germline V gene (reference sequence). V lost 5 bases, J lost 4 bases, and 11 bases lay in between.

This clonotype was detected only a few times. The chain has TRBV5-1 and TRBJ2-7; 10 nucleotides match TRBD2. V trimming: 2 bases; J trimming: 3 bases; junction bases outside the gene matches: 5. CDR3 length: 15 residues. CDR1 and CDR2 (germline): SGHRS, YFSETQ. DNA for the CDR3: TGCGCCAGCAGCTTTCTAGCGGGGGCCAACTACGAGCAGTACTTC. It specifies CASSFLAGANYEQYF.

This chain joins TRBV19 and TRBJ1-5; D is unclear. The ends were cut back, 5 bases at V and 5 bases at J, with 16 bases in the middle. Germline CDR1 is LNHDA and CDR2 is SQIVND (reference sequence). This CDR3 region has 15 residues. The CDR3 coding sequence is TGTGCCAGTAGTCGGGGAGACCCTACACATCAGCCCCAGCATTTT. Translation gives CASSRGDPTHQPQHF. The entire variable domain, with the rest obtained from reference TRBV19 and TRBJ1-5, is as follows: DGGITQSPKYLFRKEGQNVTLSCEQNLNHDAMYWYRQDPGQGLRLIYYSQIVNDFQKGDIAEGYSVSREKKESFPLTVTSAQKNPTAFYLCASSRGDPTHQPQHFGDGTRLSIL.

This clonotype was seen a handful of times. The chain recombines TRBV9 with TRBJ2-5; D not certain. The germline V gene encodes CDR1 SGDLS and CDR2 YYNGEE. The CDR3 has 15 residues. Trimming took 0 bases from V and 7 from J, leaving 16 bases between them. The CDR3: CASSVEVNQMGTQYF. The CDR3 DNA is TGTGCCAGCAGCGTAGAAGTCAACCAAATGGGGACCCAGTACTTC.

This clonotype was seen a handful of times. The genes are TRBV7-3 and TRBJ1-1; D ambiguous. This CDR3 region has 14 residues. From germline, CDR1 is SGHTA and CDR2 FQGTGA. V was cut by 5 bases and J by 1 base, with 11 bases left in between. The CDR3, as DNA: TGTGCCAGCAGCGTCGCCGGCCCGAACACTGAAGCTTTCTTT. Protein product: CASSVAGPNTEAFF.

This rearrangement joins TRBV20-1 to TRBJ2-5; TRBD2 matches at 11 bases. Germline V gene lookup returns CDR1 DFQATT and CDR2 SNEGSKA (reference sequence). V lost 6 bases, J lost 7 bases, and 10 bases stayed unmatched. This CDR3 is built from 14 residues. The CDR3 DNA reads TGCAGTGCGCGGGCCCGGCTAGCGGGGGGGACCCAGTACTTC. Protein sequence: CSARARLAGGTQYF.

This clonotype came up many times. The chain combines TRBV5-1 with TRBJ2-3, with D possibly being TRBD1 or TRBD2 (5 bases each). The V end lost 2 bases, the J end lost 2 bases, and 9 bases lay between the germline ends. The CDR3 runs 14 residues. The V gene's germline CDR1 is SGHRS and CDR2 YFSETQ. This chain's CDR3 is CASSLGTPTDTQYF. The DNA for the CDR3 is TGCGCCAGCAGCTTAGGGACCCCCACAGATACGCAGTATTTT.

The chain combines TRBV20-1 with TRBJ2-5, with TRBD2 identical over 13 bases. V gave up 6 bases and J gave up 1 base; unmatched junction bases: 5. The CDR3 sequence is 15 residues long. Germline loops: CDR1 DFQATT, CDR2 SNEGSKA (reference sequence). The CDR3 sequence: CSAQLAGGSQETQYF. CDR3 DNA sequence: TGCAGTGCGCAACTAGCGGGGGGGTCCCAAGAGACCCAGTACTTC.

The V and J genes are TRBV7-9 and TRBJ1-1, with 7 bases lining up with TRBD1. The CDR3 is 13 residues long. Trimming at V came to 5 bases and at J to 9 bases, leaving 9 bases not matched to a gene. Germline lookup yields CDR1 SEHNR and CDR2 FQNEAQ (reference sequence). This CDR3 reads CASSAQGGAKAFF. In nucleotides, the CDR3 is TGTGCCAGCAGCGCCCAAGGGGGCGCGAAAGCTTTCTTT.